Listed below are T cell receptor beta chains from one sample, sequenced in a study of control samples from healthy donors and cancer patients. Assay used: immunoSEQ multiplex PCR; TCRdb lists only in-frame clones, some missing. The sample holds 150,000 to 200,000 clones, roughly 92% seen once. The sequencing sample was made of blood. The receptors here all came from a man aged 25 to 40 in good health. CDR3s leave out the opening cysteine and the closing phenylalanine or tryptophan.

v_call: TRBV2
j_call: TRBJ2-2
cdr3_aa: ASSEARHTGELF

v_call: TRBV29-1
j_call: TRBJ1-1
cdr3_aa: SVEKGPAEAF

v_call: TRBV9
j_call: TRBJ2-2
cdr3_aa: ASSSRTGGASGELF

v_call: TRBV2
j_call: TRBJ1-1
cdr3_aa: ASRDRGRRHTEAF

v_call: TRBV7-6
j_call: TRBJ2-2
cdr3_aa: AGLDTGELF

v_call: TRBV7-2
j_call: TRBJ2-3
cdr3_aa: ASSAWTSGKGDTQY

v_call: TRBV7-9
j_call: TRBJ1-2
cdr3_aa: ASSPRGGSLPYGYT

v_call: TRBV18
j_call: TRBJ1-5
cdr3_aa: ASSQQINQPQH

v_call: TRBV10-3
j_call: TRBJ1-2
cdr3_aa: AISDTSRGPLNYGYT

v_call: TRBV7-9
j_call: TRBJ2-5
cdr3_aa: ASSSPGMGPVETQY

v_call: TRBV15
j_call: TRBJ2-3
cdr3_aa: ATSIERGPSDTQY

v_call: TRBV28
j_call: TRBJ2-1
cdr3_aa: ASSTNPRLNEQF

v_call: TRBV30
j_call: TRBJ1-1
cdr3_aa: AWGTVSLSEAF

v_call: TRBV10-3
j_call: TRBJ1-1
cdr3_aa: AISESGQIEAF

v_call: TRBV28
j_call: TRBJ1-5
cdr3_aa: ASSAGQEGNQPQH

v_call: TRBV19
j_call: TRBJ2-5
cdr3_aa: ASSIGTSPQY